These T cell receptor beta chains were read from a single sample in a study of post-analysis software for immune sequencing data. MiXCR, applied by TCRdb to the PCR reads, yields one record per CDR3 protein. Of fewer than 850,000 distinct CDR3 sequences listed, 25% to 30% are singletons. The sequencing sample was made of blood. The receptors come from a girl between 5 and 17 years old with multiple sclerosis. The CDR3 runs from the conserved cysteine through the conserved F or W. The order of the fields is V gene, D gene, clone size, J gene, CDR3 DNA, CDR3 protein. D genes are given only for firm matches. Clone size is stated in some rows and not others, as once, few, many or a class when expanded.

V gene: TRBV20-1; D gene: NA; clone size: few; J gene: TRBJ1-5; CDR3 DNA: TGCAGTGCTAGAGATGAGACAGCGTATAGCAATCAGCCCCAGCATTTT; CDR3 protein: CSARDETAYSNQPQHF
V gene: TRBV12-3/TRBV12-4; D gene: NA; clone size: NA; J gene: TRBJ2-1; CDR3 DNA: TGTGCCAGCAGGTCCTCGCTTTCCTACAATGAGCAGTTCTTC; CDR3 protein: CASRSSLSYNEQFF
V gene: TRBV16; D gene: TRBD2; clone size: few; J gene: TRBJ2-7; CDR3 DNA: TGTGCCAGCAGCCCTCCAGCGGGAGAGCGAACCTACGAGCAGTACTTC; CDR3 protein: CASSPPAGERTYEQYF
V gene: TRBV5-1; D gene: NA; clone size: NA; J gene: TRBJ2-1; CDR3 DNA: TGCGCCAGCAGCGACCCACGGTTCTCCTATGAGCAGTTCTTC; CDR3 protein: CASSDPRFSYEQFF
V gene: TRBV6-6; D gene: NA; clone size: NA; J gene: TRBJ1-4; CDR3 DNA: TGTGCCAGCAGTTACAGGGACGTAAAACTGTTTTTT; CDR3 protein: CASSYRDVKLFF
V gene: TRBV20-1; D gene: TRBD1; clone size: few; J gene: TRBJ1-5; CDR3 DNA: TGCAGTGCTAGAGTTAGAGGGGGCCATCAGCCCCAGCATTTT; CDR3 protein: CSARVRGGHQPQHF
V gene: TRBV7-8; D gene: TRBD2; clone size: NA; J gene: TRBJ2-1; CDR3 DNA: TGTGCCAGCAGCTTAGCGCTCGGGACTAGCGGAGAATACTTCTCCTACAATGAGCAGTTCTTC; CDR3 protein: CASSLALGTSGEYFSYNEQFF
V gene: TRBV7-2; D gene: NA; clone size: NA; J gene: TRBJ2-7; CDR3 DNA: TGTGCCAGCAGCTTAGCGGGGGGATGGAGCTCCTACGAGCAGTACTTC; CDR3 protein: CASSLAGGWSSYEQYF
V gene: TRBV12-3/TRBV12-4; D gene: NA; clone size: few; J gene: TRBJ1-6; CDR3 DNA: TGTGCCAGCAGGACCGGGACACATAATTCACCCCTCCACTTT; CDR3 protein: CASRTGTHNSPLHF
V gene: TRBV15; D gene: TRBD2; clone size: NA; J gene: TRBJ2-1; CDR3 DNA: TGTGCCACCAGCAGGTCCCAGCGGGGGGCATGGGATGAGCAGTTCTTC; CDR3 protein: CATSRSQRGAWDEQFF
V gene: TRBV5-6; D gene: TRBD1; clone size: NA; J gene: TRBJ2-5; CDR3 DNA: TGTGCCAGCAGCAGATGGGACAGGGGAGAGACCCAGTACTTC; CDR3 protein: CASSRWDRGETQYF
V gene: TRBV10-3; D gene: NA; clone size: few; J gene: TRBJ2-3; CDR3 DNA: TGTGCCATCAGTGGCCCAGGGAATGTGAAATCAGTTACGCAGTATTTT; CDR3 protein: CAISGPGNVKSVTQYF
V gene: TRBV28; D gene: TRBD2; clone size: few; J gene: TRBJ2-5; CDR3 DNA: TGTGCCAGCAGTTTATTTCGTCCGGGGGGGCGCGTTGAGACCCAGTACTTC; CDR3 protein: CASSLFRPGGRVETQYF
V gene: TRBV7-2; D gene: NA; clone size: NA; J gene: TRBJ1-1; CDR3 DNA: TGTGCCAGCAGCTCCACGGGGACGACAGTGAACACTGAAGCTTTCTTT; CDR3 protein: CASSSTGTTVNTEAFF